This TCR beta chain was sequenced in a study of CD8+ T cells in alopecia areata. Study at large: The tofacitinib course ran for 6 to 18 months and was followed by 6 months off drug.

Overall study results and limits: Lesional tissue from the scalp (especially in alopecia totalis/universalis) showed higher clonality than normal scalp.

Comment on this clone: The antigen remains unidentified.

As the sequencing template, cDNA was produced by extracting RNA and reverse transcribing it. Assay used: immunoSEQ multiplex PCR; TCRdb lists only in-frame clones, some missing. The table records about 15,000 clones, 50% to 75% of them present only once. Lesional scalp tissue (obtained by punch biopsy) and peripheral blood were collected from alopecia areata patients. The CDR3 is 19 amino acids. Germline V gives CDR1 MDHEN, CDR2 SYDVKM. With V trimmed by 6 bases and J by 2 bases, 19 bases remained unmatched. Sequenced: skin. The rearrangement links TRBV28 to TRBJ1-2; 9 bases map to TRBD1. The receptor was derived from a human donor with alopecia areata. DNA of the CDR3: TGTGCCAGCAGCCCTAATACTCCGGGACAGGGCGCTATCAACTATGGCTACACCTTC. Its protein is CASSPNTPGQGAINYGYTF.